Here is one T cell receptor (beta chain) with its context. Its matching antigen is unknown. This record belongs to a study of blood T cells in healthy people across ages. Findings of the study overall: Diversity of TCR beta per million T cells declined in a roughly linear way with age.

This CDR3 contains 18 residues. In germline, CDR1 is SGHRS, CDR2 YFSETQ. Then a second PCR, running roughly 6 to 11 cycles, was carried out with a sample-barcoded 5' primer and a J-beta primer mix. All samples yielded 2.5 million or more CDR3-containing paired-end reads. TCRdb reanalysed the 5' RACE reads using MiXCR and keeps one entry per CDR3 protein. The sample holds about 1.4 million distinct CDR3 sequences, around 59% seen once. Peripheral blood samples of roughly 9.8 milliliters were drawn from each donor. The source of this sequence is a man between 18 and 29 years old in good health. This chain connects TRBV5-1 to TRBJ2-5, with TRBD2 identical over 12 bases. The end of the DNA fits TRBJ2-7 better, so the J call may be wrong. The sample was blood. The CDR3 is CASSLTPFTSGRYHEQYF. CDR3 nucleotide sequence: TGCGCCAGCAGCTTAACACCCTTTACTAGCGGGAGGTACCACGAGCAGTACTTC.